A selection of T cell receptor beta chains follows, all from one sample in a study of blood T cell repertoires in COVID-19. Clones were read by immunoSEQ multiplex PCR, and TCRdb kept only the in-frame ones, dropping some. The table shows some 150,000 clones, with around 87% occurring only once. The sequenced sample consisted of peripheral blood. These receptors originate from a human donor in a cohort sampled during active COVID-19. CDR3s include the opening cysteine and the closing phenylalanine or tryptophan. D genes are given only for firm matches. Size is stated for part of the rows, as once, few or many counts, or as a class when the clone is expanded.

cdr3_aa cdr3_nt v_call d_call clone_size j_call
CASRGGPSRNEQFF TGTGCCAGCCGCGGGGGCCCCTCTCGGAATGAGCAGTTCTTC TRBV19 . once TRBJ2-1
CASSYATDMNTEAFF TGTGCCAGCAGTTACGCGACAGACATGAACACTGAAGCTTTCTTT TRBV6-6 . . TRBJ1-1
CAWGQQGTGNTIYF TGTGCCTGGGGCCAGCAGGGGACTGGAAACACCATATATTTT TRBV30 . . TRBJ1-3
CASSIDRGGAWNSPLHF TGTGCCAGTAGTATAGATCGCGGGGGCGCGTGGAATTCACCCCTCCACTTT TRBV19 . . TRBJ1-6
CASSLSGNPSYEQYF TGTGCCAGCAGCTTGTCAGGGAATCCCTCCTACGAGCAGTACTTC TRBV5-5 . . TRBJ2-7
CASSKGGMRETQYF TGTGCCAGTAGCAAAGGGGGCATGAGGGAGACCCAGTACTTC TRBV19 TRBD1 . TRBJ2-5
CASSATGTAEQYF TGTGCCAGCAGTGCCACAGGGACGGCCGAGCAGTACTTC TRBV27 . . TRBJ2-7
CASSLGLAGEAGELFF TGTGCCAGCAGCTTGGGACTAGCGGGGGAAGCCGGGGAGCTGTTTTTT TRBV5-4 TRBD2 . TRBJ2-2
CASSFPRLAGGEQYF TGTGCCAGCAGTTTCCCCCGGCTAGCGGGGGGGGAGCAGTACTTC TRBV28 TRBD2 . TRBJ2-7
CASSPQGGDPFNEQYF TGTGCCAGCAGCCCCCAAGGAGGGGACCCCTTTAACGAGCAGTACTTC TRBV3-1/TRBV3-2 . . TRBJ2-7
CASSPMGSGADEQFF TGTGCCAGCAGTCCGATGGGTAGCGGGGCGGATGAGCAGTTCTTC TRBV27 TRBD2 . TRBJ2-1
CASSSPGGLHNEQFF TGTGCCAGCAGCTCCCCCGGGGGACTACACAATGAGCAGTTCTTC TRBV7-2 TRBD2 . TRBJ2-1
CASSVGPGGNQPQHF TGTGCCAGCAGCGTAGGTCCAGGGGGCAATCAGCCCCAGCATTTT TRBV9 . . TRBJ1-5
CASSPGGGEEKLFF TGTGCCAGCAGCCCCGGAGGAGGAGAGGAAAAACTGTTTTTT TRBV7-9 . . TRBJ1-4
CATSMRGTLAEAFF TGTGCCACCAGCATGCGCGGGACTCTTGCTGAAGCTTTCTTT TRBV15 . once TRBJ1-1
CASSQERRLQYEQYF TGTGCCAGCAGCCAAGAGCGGAGACTACAGTACGAGCAGTACTTC TRBV3-1/TRBV3-2 . few TRBJ2-7
CASSATGTGGEKLFF TGTGCCAGTAGTGCGACCGGGACAGGGGGCGAAAAACTGTTTTTT TRBV19 TRBD1 . TRBJ1-4
CASTPRLVLRTDTQYF TGTGCCAGCACCCCCCGACTAGTCCTCCGCACAGATACGCAGTATTTT TRBV28 . . TRBJ2-3
CASSSRPGTGTEAFF TGTGCCAGCAGCTCCAGACCCGGGACAGGGACTGAAGCTTTCTTT TRBV9 TRBD1 . TRBJ1-1
CAAQSGRTNTEAFF TGTGCCGCTCAATCGGGGAGGACAAACACTGAAGCTTTCTTT TRBV10-3 . few TRBJ1-1
CAGRGGRAQYF TGTGCCGGAAGGGGGGGTCGGGCCCAGTACTTC TRBV27 . . TRBJ2-5
CASSRERQGLVGNQPQHF TGTGCCAGCAGCCGTGAACGCCAGGGGTTAGTCGGCAATCAGCCCCAGCATTTT TRBV6-2/TRBV6-3 . . TRBJ1-5
CASSDYRALQVANEKLFF TGTGCCAGCAGCGACTACAGGGCTCTCCAAGTAGCTAATGAAAAACTGTTTTTT TRBV5-8 . . TRBJ1-4
CASSQGLVGPPGYEQYF TGTGCCAGCAGCCAGGGACTCGTAGGACCGCCGGGCTACGAGCAGTACTTC TRBV4-2 . . TRBJ2-7
CASSYGGASNQPQHF TGTGCCAGCAGCTACGGGGGGGCTAGCAATCAGCCCCAGCATTTT TRBV6-6 . . TRBJ1-5
CASSLLGSGLAGGRSDTQYF TGCGCCAGCAGCCTTCTAGGGTCGGGACTAGCGGGGGGGAGGTCAGATACGCAGTATTTT TRBV4-1 TRBD2 . TRBJ2-3
CASSFRQAYSGNTIYF TGTGCCAGCAGCTTCCGACAGGCTTACTCTGGAAACACCATATATTTT TRBV5-6 . . TRBJ1-3
CASSFGSSYEQYF TGTGCCAGCAGTTTTGGCAGTTCCTACGAGCAGTACTTC TRBV28 . once TRBJ2-7
CASYVRDRETQYF TGCGCCAGCTACGTCAGGGATAGGGAGACCCAGTACTTC TRBV5-1 . . TRBJ2-5
CASSLNSGGTDTQYF TGTGCCAGCAGCTTAAATAGCGGGGGCACAGATACGCAGTATTTT TRBV11-2 TRBD2 . TRBJ2-3
CAWTLAGASTDTQYF TGTGCCTGGACCCTAGCGGGTGCTAGCACAGATACGCAGTATTTT TRBV30 TRBD2 . TRBJ2-3
CASSLLTSSNEQFF TGTGCCAGCAGCCTCCTGACTAGCTCGAATGAGCAGTTCTTC TRBV27 TRBD2 . TRBJ2-1
CASSAGTGGSSNTEAFF TGCGCCAGCAGCGCGGGGACAGGGGGCTCTTCGAACACTGAAGCTTTCTTT TRBV5-1 TRBD1 . TRBJ1-1
CASSLRGSGANVLTF TGTGCCAGCAGTTTGAGAGGGTCTGGGGCCAACGTCCTGACTTTC TRBV28 . . TRBJ2-6
CASSPSRDEQFF TGTGCCAGCTCCCCAAGCAGGGATGAGCAGTTCTTC TRBV18 . once TRBJ2-1
CATQAEVVGELFF TGTGCCACCCAAGCGGAAGTGGTCGGGGAGCTGTTTTTT TRBV15 . . TRBJ2-2
CASTHLDSNEKLFF TGTGCCAGCACCCACCTCGACAGTAATGAAAAACTGTTTTTT TRBV28 . once TRBJ1-4
CATQDVYTQYF TGTGCCACACAGGATGTGTATACGCAGTATTTT TRBV28 . . TRBJ2-3
CASSQGGQGSQPQHF TGTGCCAGCAGCCAAGGGGGACAGGGGAGTCAGCCCCAGCATTTT TRBV3-1/TRBV3-2 TRBD1 . TRBJ1-5
CASSDEGVRTEAFF TGTGCCAGCAGTGACGAGGGGGTACGGACTGAAGCTTTCTTT TRBV6-4 . . TRBJ1-1
CASRGTGEAFEGYTF TGTGCCAGCAGAGGGACAGGGGAAGCCTTTGAGGGCTACACCTTC TRBV28 TRBD1 . TRBJ1-2